This TCR beta chain was sequenced during a study of T-cell memory formation after mild COVID-19. TCRdb reprocessed the 5' RACE reads via MiXCR and lists one record per CDR3 protein. Of fewer than 600,000 distinct CDR3 sequences in the sample, about a fifth were seen once. The TCR originated in an adult woman who had mild COVID-19 (a few samples of this study predate the infection). Cell type and time point are not known. The sample consisted of PBMCs or a T cell subset sorted from them (not recorded which).

DNA of the CDR3: TGTGCCAGCTCCCGAGGCCCCGGGGAGCTGTTTTTT. Amino acids: CASSRGPGELFF. V is TRBV3-1 and J is TRBJ2-2; D unresolved. This CDR3 region has 12 residues. The germline gives CDR1 LGHDT, CDR2 YNNKEL (reference sequence). Trimming cost V 8 bases and J 6 bases, with 10 bases left between them. Complete variable domain (other parts from reference TRBV3-1 and TRBJ2-2): DTAVSQTPKYLVTQMGNDKSIKCEQNLGHDTMYWYKQDSKKFLKIMFSYNNKELIINETVPNRFSPKSPDKAHLNLHINSLELGDSAVYFCASSRGPGELFFGEGSRLTVL.